Here is one T cell receptor beta chain with its context. TCRdb used MiXCR to reprocess the PCR reads, holding one entry per CDR3 protein. The data show over 50,000 distinct CDR3 sequences, with roughly 36% seen just once and 3.8% held by the top ten. This sample was included in a study of molecular identifiers for immune sequencing clone quantification. The CDR3 is 11 residues long. Germline V CDR1 and CDR2: SQVTM, ANQGSEA. V shed 4 bases and J shed 12 bases, with 15 bases lying between them. The sequencing sample was made of naive CD8+ T cells from blood, with Jurkat cell RNA spiked in. Described subset: FACS-sorted CD8+CD4-CCR7+CD45RA+ naive T cells. This TCR derives from a human donor in good health. Some libraries in this study had Jurkat cell RNA spiked in. The rearrangement links TRBV29-1 to TRBJ1-1; no firm D call. CDR3: CSVAKNTESFF. Here the CDR3 DNA reads TGCAGCGTTGCGAAGAACACTGAGTCTTTCTTT. Based on the CDR3 plus reference TRBV29-1 and TRBJ1-1, the full variable domain is SAVISQKPSRDICQRGTSLTIQCQVDSQVTMMFWYRQQPGQSLTLIATANQGSEATYESGFVIDKFPISRPNLTFSTLTVSNMSPEDSSIYLCSVAKNTESFFGQGTRLTVV.